The 20 T cell receptor beta chains presented below share a single source sample, sequenced in a study of blood T cell repertoires in COVID-19. The table came from immunoSEQ multiplex PCR; TCRdb's copy has only in-frame clones and leaves some out. Here the sample spans approximately 200,000 clones, roughly 94% being singletons. Specimen: peripheral blood. Receptor source: a man younger than 45 with COVID-19, enrolled during active disease.

For the CDR3, the DNA is TGCGCCAGCAGCCATTCTGGACAGGGAGAGGGAGACGGCTACACCTTC. This gives the protein CASSHSGQGEGDGYTF. The chain is built from TRBV4-1 and TRBJ1-2; 8 nucleotides match TRBD1. From germline, CDR1 is MGHRA and CDR2 YSYEKL. With 3 bases clipped from V and 8 bases from J, the junction kept 14 bases outside the gene matches. This CDR3 has 16 amino acids.

The chain is built from TRBV4-1 and TRBJ1-2; 7 bases are shared with TRBD1. CDR3 length: 14 amino acids. Germline assignment: CDR1 MGHRA and CDR2 YSYEKL. The V segment lost 1 base and the J segment 9 bases; nucleotides outside the gene matches: 8. CDR3 in DNA: TGCGCCAGCAGCCAAGTAGAGGGGGCGAGCAGCTACACCTTC. This sequence encodes CASSQVEGASSYTF.

This clone is a singleton in its sample. V gene TRBV27 combines with J gene TRBJ2-2, with 8 positions matching TRBD1. V was clipped by 3 bases and J by 2 bases; unmatched bases: 5. CDR1 is MNHEY, CDR2 SMNVEV, per germline (reference sequence). The CDR3 spans 16 residues. The DNA for the CDR3 is TGTGCCAGCAGTTTTCAGGGGGCCATTAACACCGGGGAGCTGTTTTTT. It yields the protein CASSFQGAINTGELFF.

This clone appeared a single time. The chain employs TRBV30 and TRBJ2-3; D perhaps matches TRBD2 (7 bases). V was pared by 5 bases and J by 3 bases, with 21 bases between. This CDR3 contains 16 residues. Germline CDR1 GTSNPN, CDR2 SVGIG (reference sequence). CDR3 DNA: TGTGCCTGGGACGTATTTGGAGGGGGAGGGACAGATACGCAGTATTTT. Its protein is CAWDVFGGGGTDTQYF.

The chain links TRBV2 to TRBJ1-6, with 9 bases matching TRBD1. Per the germline V gene, CDR1 is SNHLY and CDR2 is FYNNEI. This CDR3 is built from 15 residues. Trimming at V came to 5 bases and at J to 14 bases, leaving 13 bases not matched to a gene. CDR3 amino acids: CASSYNRGRDGTLHF. In DNA, the CDR3 is TGTGCCAGCAGTTATAACAGGGGGCGAGATGGCACCCTCCACTTT.

The chain joins TRBV5-6 to TRBJ1-6; 9 nucleotides agree with TRBD1. The CDR3 has 14 residues. Trimming at V came to 4 bases and at J to 9 bases, leaving 5 bases not matched to a gene. Per germline, CDR1 SGHDT and CDR2 YYEEEE. The DNA for the CDR3 is TGTGCCAGCAGCCGGGACAGGGTTGTTTCACCCCTCCACTTT. As protein: CASSRDRVVSPLHF.

The chain carries TRBV11-2 and TRBJ2-5; TRBD1 matches at 8 bases. Trimming removed 5 bases from V and 1 base from J; junction bases left unmatched: 3. CDR1 is SGHAT, CDR2 FQNNGV, per germline. There are 14 residues in the CDR3. The CDR3 nucleotides are TGTGCCAGCAGCAAGGGACAGGTCCAAGAGACCCAGTACTTC. Translated: CASSKGQVQETQYF. Looking up the rest from reference TRBV11-2 and TRBJ2-5 gives the full variable domain: EAGVAQSPRYKIIEKRQSVAFWCNPISGHATLYWYQQILGQGPKLLIQFQNNGVVDDSQLPKDRFSAERLKGVDSTLKIQPAKLEDSAVYLCASSKGQVQETQYFGPGTRLLVL.

This chain connects TRBV28 to TRBJ1-5; TRBD1 agrees at 7 bases. After removal of 2 bases from V and 8 bases from J, the junction contained 6 bases not matched to a gene. Germline V gene sequence: CDR1 MDHEN, CDR2 SYDVKM. This CDR3 region has 14 residues. CDR3 in amino acids: CASSLRGLYEPQHF. The CDR3 nucleotides read TGTGCCAGCAGTTTAAGGGGGCTCTACGAGCCCCAGCATTTT.

This rearrangement joins TRBV6-5 to TRBJ1-4; no definite D call. Germline lookup yields CDR1 MNHEY and CDR2 SVGAGI. V was trimmed by 0 bases and J by 13 bases, leaving 12 bases between them. This CDR3 is 13 amino acids long. The DNA for the CDR3 is TGTGCCAGCAGTTACTCGACACGGCAAAGACTGTTTTTT. Protein sequence: CASSYSTRQRLFF.

This clone was seen a single time. V is TRBV7-9 and J is TRBJ1-2, with D possibly TRBD1 on 5 matching bases. The germline gives CDR1 SEHNR, CDR2 FQNEAQ (reference sequence). Trimming stripped 5 bases from V and 3 bases from J, with 16 bases between. The CDR3 spans 15 residues. The CDR3 sequence is CASSPIGQGHYGYTF. The CDR3 DNA reads TGTGCCAGCAGCCCGATAGGGCAGGGCCACTATGGCTACACCTTC.

The J gene is TRBJ2-2, the V gene TRBV7-6; 9 bases align to TRBD2. The germline V gene has CDR1 SGHVS and CDR2 FNYEAQ. V shed 1 base, J shed 2 bases, and the junction held 2 bases outside the gene matches. The CDR3 has 16 residues. The CDR3 DNA sequence: TGTGCCAGCAGCTTAGTAGCGGGGGATAACACCGGGGAGCTGTTTTTT. This codes for CASSLVAGDNTGELFF.

The chain carries TRBV7-9 and TRBJ1-4, with D hard to call. Trimming took 3 bases from V and 7 from J, leaving 18 bases between them. The CDR3 runs 16 residues. The germline V gene encodes CDR1 SEHNR and CDR2 FQNEAQ (reference sequence). In DNA, the CDR3 is TGTGCCAGCAGCTTTATTGGAGGTCAGAGATCTGAAAAACTGTTTTTT. It codes for CASSFIGGQRSEKLFF.

The CDR3 sequence is CASTSVRGRRDGYTF. As DNA, the CDR3 is TGTGCCAGCACCTCGGTGAGGGGGCGAAGAGATGGCTACACCTTC. V gene TRBV27 combines with J gene TRBJ1-2; 7 bases agree with TRBD1. Germline CDR1 and CDR2: MNHEY and SMNVEV (reference sequence). The CDR3 loop spans 15 amino acids. Germline trimming cut 7 bases from V and 6 bases from J; bases unmatched to any gene: 14.

J is TRBJ2-1 and V is TRBV29-1; TRBD2 matches at 9 bases. This CDR3 has 14 amino acids. Germline values: CDR1 SQVTM, CDR2 ANQGSEA. The V gene end was trimmed by 3 bases and the J gene end by 6 bases; junction bases not matched to a gene: 6. CDR3 coding DNA: TGCAGCGTTGATCGCGGGGGGGGTAGCAATGAGCAGTTCTTC. It is translated as CSVDRGGGSNEQFF.

The J gene is TRBJ2-5, the V gene TRBV6-1; D is uncertain. Germline CDR1 reads MNHNS; CDR2 reads SASEGT. This CDR3 spans 13 amino acids. The V end was cut by 2 bases, the J end by 2 bases, with 6 bases between. The CDR3 protein is CASSEIQQETQYF. The CDR3 DNA sequence: TGTGCCAGCAGTGAAATTCAGCAAGAGACCCAGTACTTC.

The V and J genes are TRBV2 and TRBJ1-2; D gene unclear. This CDR3 is 15 amino acids long. The V end lost 3 bases, the J end lost 0 bases, and 11 bases lay between the germline ends. The germline CDR1 and CDR2 sequences are SNHLY and FYNNEI. The CDR3 DNA reads TGTGCCAGCAGTGAGGGGAGCCGAACTAACTATGGCTACACCTTC. Translation gives CASSEGSRTNYGYTF.

The V call is TRBV19, the J call TRBJ1-1; possible D gene TRBD1, 5 bases. V was cut by 6 bases and J by 7 bases, with 9 bases left in between. Germline assignment: CDR1 LNHDA and CDR2 SQIVND (reference sequence). This CDR3 comprises 11 residues. The CDR3: CASRSGGEAFF. The CDR3 nucleotides read TGTGCCAGTAGGTCCGGGGGTGAAGCTTTCTTT.

This chain links TRBV2 with TRBJ1-5, with D maybe TRBD1 (6 bases). Trimming took 6 bases from V and 7 from J, leaving 22 bases between them. This CDR3 spans 16 amino acids. CDR1 is SNHLY and CDR2 is FYNNEI in the germline V gene. The CDR3 reads CASRGQGWGTGQPQHF. DNA of the CDR3: TGTGCCAGCAGGGGCCAGGGGTGGGGGACCGGGCAGCCCCAGCATTTT.

The CDR3 loop reads CASSLDDRGKGEKLFF. The DNA for the CDR3 is TGTGCCAGCAGCTTGGATGACAGGGGCAAAGGTGAAAAACTGTTTTTT. The chain has TRBV7-9 and TRBJ1-4; 8 bases match TRBD1. The germline gives CDR1 SEHNR, CDR2 FQNEAQ (reference sequence). Unmatched junction bases numbered 10, after V lost 3 bases and J lost 7 bases. The CDR3 sequence is 16 residues long. Using reference TRBV7-9 and TRBJ1-4 for the parts outside the CDR3, the full variable domain is DTGVSQNPRHKITKRGQNVTFRCDPISEHNRLYWYRQTLGQGPEFLTYFQNEAQLEKSRLLSDRFSAERPKGSFSTLEIQRTEQGDSAMYLCASSLDDRGKGEKLFFGSGTQLSVL.

This rearrangement joins TRBV6-1 to TRBJ2-3; 8 nucleotides line up with TRBD2. The CDR3 runs to 18 residues. Germline loops: CDR1 MNHNS, CDR2 SASEGT. V shed 4 bases, J shed 0 bases, and the junction held 12 bases outside the gene matches. For the CDR3, the DNA is TGTGCCAGCAGTGGGGACTCCGGGGGGGGATCTAGCACAGATACGCAGTATTTT. It encodes CASSGDSGGGSSTDTQYF.